The T cell receptor (beta chain) under discussion was sequenced for a study of cytomegalovirus exposure and HLA in healthy donors. Study-level background: Among some 400 genotyped donors, around 81% fell in the Caucasian-associated ancestry cluster.

This clone occurred a few times. No antigen is known for it. CDR3 size: 15 residues. CDR1 and CDR2 from the germline V gene are SGHRS and YFSETQ. Deletions cut 0 bases from V and 7 bases from J, with 14 bases between. Primers included in the PCR were 60 Vbeta and 13 Jbeta primers. Profiled with immunoSEQ multiplex PCR; TCRdb holds only in-frame clones, not every one. The sample holds roughly 150,000 clones, approximately 82% seen once. The study's findings and limits: An assumption of roughly uniform sequencing depth across donors underlay the presence/absence analyses. Only CMV serostatus was available as immune exposure information. Trimming of TCR beta V- and J-genes showed a link, identified in a later analysis, to a missense DCLRE1C variant.

The V call is TRBV5-1, the J call TRBJ2-1; D may be TRBD1 (6 bases). The sample taken for sequencing was PBMCs. The source of this sequence is a male donor in good health and CMV-seropositive. The CDR3 coding sequence is TGCGCCAGCAGCTTGGTAGGGGGTATCGAAAATGAGCAGTTCTTC. Amino acids: CASSLVGGIENEQFF.